Following are 4 T cell receptor beta chains from one sample sequenced in a study of radiotherapy plus CTLA-4 blockade in lung cancer (dated by TCRdb to the late 2010s). Library method: the immunoSEQ multiplex PCR assay. TCRdb limited this immuneACCESS table to in-frame rearrangements with V and J called. A share of clones is missing; checked studies link under half to unresolved V genes, and the rest is unexplained. This sample gives 84,000 or so clones in total; around 86% of them show up just once. Roughly 15% of the sample is held by the ten biggest clonotypes. The source material was peripheral blood, sampled from a patient treated with radiotherapy plus ipilimumab. These receptors were taken from a human donor with non-small cell lung cancer that progressed on radiotherapy plus ipilimumab.

The chain employs TRBV4-3 and TRBJ2-7; D possibly uses TRBD1 or TRBD2 (5 bases each). Trimming shortened V by 5 bases and J by 2 bases, and 16 bases separated the two germline ends. The CDR3 covers 15 residues. The germline V gene has CDR1 LGHNA and CDR2 YSLEER. The CDR3 reads CASSIGTADPYEQYF. The CDR3 DNA follows: TGCGCCAGCAGCATCGGGACGGCGGACCCCTACGAGCAGTACTTC.

The gene calls are TRBV9 and TRBJ1-1, with D perhaps matching TRBD1 (5 bases). The CDR3 consists of 14 residues. Trimming pared 6 bases from V and 1 base from J, leaving 13 bases between. The germline V gene has CDR1 SGDLS and CDR2 YYNGEE. CDR3: CASTAGGWNTEAFF. For the CDR3, the DNA is TGTGCCAGCACCGCGGGGGGTTGGAACACTGAAGCTTTCTTT.

In this sample, this clone turned up once. This sequence joins TRBV10-3 and TRBJ2-3, with TRBD2 identical over 7 bases. The CDR3 length is 13 residues. J was trimmed by 1 base and V by 8 bases; bases with no gene match: 3. Germline values: CDR1 ENHRY, CDR2 SYGVKD. CDR3 sequence reads: CAIAGEGTDTQYF. Written as DNA, the CDR3 is TGTGCCATCGCGGGGGAGGGCACAGATACGCAGTATTTT.

The chain couples TRBV18 to TRBJ1-3; maybe TRBD1 (5 bases). The CDR3 totals 16 residues. Looked up from germline, CDR1 is KGHSH and CDR2 is LQKENI. Trimming removed 3 bases from V and 0 bases from J, with 12 bases in between. The CDR3 loop reads CASSPSTVLSGNTIYF. The CDR3 region has the DNA TGTGCCAGCTCACCCTCGACAGTGCTCTCTGGAAACACCATATATTTT. Filled out from reference TRBV18 and TRBJ1-3, the complete variable domain reads NAGVMQNPRHLVRRRGQEARLRCSPMKGHSHVYWYRQLPEEGLKFMVYLQKENIIDESGMPKERFSAEFPKEGPSILRIQQVVRGDSAAYFCASSPSTVLSGNTIYFGEGSWLTVV.